This TCR beta chain was sequenced for a study of a mutant IDH1 vaccine in newly diagnosed glioma. TCRdb's table, derived via immunoSEQ multiplex PCR, lists solely in-frame clones and lacks some. The table has about 54,000 clones, 80% seen once. Time point meaning: week 23, last vaccination. Every vaccine dose comprised 300 ug of mutant IDH1 20-mer peptide plus topical imiquimod. This clone was observed many times. Its antigen remains unknown. Germline assignment: CDR1 SGHRS and CDR2 YFSETQ. CDR3 length: 12 residues. Trimming at V came to 8 bases and at J to 4 bases, leaving 2 bases not matched to a gene.

The clonotype originates from a man aged 35 to 55 with glioma. Sequenced material: PBMCs, taken from a glioma patient whose treatment included an IDH1 peptide vaccine. V gene TRBV5-1 combines with J gene TRBJ1-1; 10 bases are shared with TRBD1. CDR3 in DNA: TGCGCCAGTGGACAGGGGGGCACTGAAGCTTTCTTT. Protein: CASGQGGTEAFF.